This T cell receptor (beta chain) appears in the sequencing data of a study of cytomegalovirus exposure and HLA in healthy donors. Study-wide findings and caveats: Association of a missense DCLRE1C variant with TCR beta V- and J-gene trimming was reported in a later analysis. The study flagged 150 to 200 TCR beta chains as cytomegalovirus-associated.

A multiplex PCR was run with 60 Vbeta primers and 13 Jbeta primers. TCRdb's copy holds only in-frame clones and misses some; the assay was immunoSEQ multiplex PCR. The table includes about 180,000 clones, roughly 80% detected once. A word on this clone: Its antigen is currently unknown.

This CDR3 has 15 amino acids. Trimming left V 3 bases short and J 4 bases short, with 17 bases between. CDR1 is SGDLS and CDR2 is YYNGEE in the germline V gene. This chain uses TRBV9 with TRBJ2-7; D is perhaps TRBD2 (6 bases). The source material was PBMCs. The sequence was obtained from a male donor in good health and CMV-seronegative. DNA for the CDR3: TGTGCCAGCAGCGGAGCGGACGGGGGTAGGTACGAGCAGTACTTC. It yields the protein CASSGADGGRYEQYF.